These 10 T cell receptor beta chains were sequenced from one sample in a study of post-analysis software for immune sequencing data. Included in the TCR beta cDNA libraries were unique molecular identifiers. TCRdb itself ran the PCR reads through MiXCR, one entry per CDR3 protein. The top ten hold 4.6% of the sample, which has 750,000 to 950,000 distinct CDR3 sequences, roughly 58% seen once. Study-wide results and limits: Roughly five TRBV segments, including TRBV5-6, TRBV5-1 and TRBV20-1, were more frequent in patients than controls.

These receptors have no known antigen. Specimen: blood. The source of these receptors is a girl under 18 with multiple sclerosis.

The chain has TRBV29-1 and TRBJ2-3; TRBD1 aligns across 10 bases. V trimming: 0 bases; J trimming: 5 bases; junction bases outside the gene matches: 2. CDR3 length: 14 residues. The V gene's germline CDR1 is SQVTM and CDR2 ANQGSEA. The CDR3 coding sequence is TGCAGCGTTGAAGATCGGGACAGGGGAGATACGCAGTATTTT. Protein: CSVEDRDRGDTQYF.

This clonotype turned up a few times. The chain has TRBV9 and TRBJ2-2; D is unresolved. Germline CDR1 is SGDLS and CDR2 is YYNGEE. With 4 bases removed from V and 6 bases from J, the gap between germline ends came to 10 bases. This CDR3 region has 13 residues. Here the CDR3 DNA reads TGTGCCAGCAGCCTCCAAGTATCCGGGGAGCTGTTTTTT. Amino acid sequence: CASSLQVSGELFF.

The chain links TRBV12-3 or TRBV12-4 to TRBJ2-7; D remains unclear. V was trimmed by 5 bases and J by 1 base, leaving 9 bases between them. The CDR3 extends over 13 amino acids. The CDR3 bases are TGTGCCAGCAGTCGTCGTCCTTCCTACGAGCAGTACTTC. Its protein product is CASSRRPSYEQYF.

Turning to this clonotype: An end of the junction does not agree with germline; a read error may underlie this. The chain links TRBV5-1 to TRBJ1-1; D perhaps matches TRBD1 (6 bases). The CDR3 is 14 amino acids. In germline, CDR1 is SGHRS, CDR2 YFSETQ. CDR3 in amino acids: CACSLDQGSTEAFF. As DNA, the CDR3 is TGCGCCTGCAGCTTGGATCAGGGGAGCACTGAAGCTTTCTTT.

This clonotype was recorded a few times. This chain uses TRBV5-1 with TRBJ2-7, with a weak D call TRBD1 (6 bases). CDR1 and CDR2 from the germline V gene are SGHRS and YFSETQ. The V end was cut by 1 base, the J end by 2 bases, with 10 bases between. The CDR3 is 14 amino acids. CDR3 coding DNA: TGCGCCAGCAGCTTGACACAGGGACCCTACGAGCAGTACTTC. Translated, it gives CASSLTQGPYEQYF.

The chain is built from TRBV7-9 and TRBJ1-4; 8 bases line up with TRBD1. CDR3 length equals 14 residues. J lost 8 bases, V lost 3 bases, and 5 bases had no gene match. Germline V gene data show CDR1 as SEHNR and CDR2 as FQNEAQ (reference sequence). CDR3 sequence (DNA): TGTGCCAGCAGCTTCTCCGACAGGGGAGAAAAACTGTTTTTT. This sequence encodes CASSFSDRGEKLFF. The full variable domain, rest sourced from reference TRBV7-9 and TRBJ1-4, is DTGVSQNPRHKITKRGQNVTFRCDPISEHNRLYWYRQTLGQGPEFLTYFQNEAQLEKSRLLSDRFSAERPKGSFSTLEIQRTEQGDSAMYLCASSFSDRGEKLFFGSGTQLSVL.

On this clonotype itself: The conserved phenylalanine or tryptophan normally closing the CDR3 is absent here, so this likely arose from a read error. V gene TRBV20-1 combines with J gene TRBJ2-7, with 10 bases identical to TRBD2. The better agreement between TRBJ2-5 and the DNA end casts doubt on the J call. The CDR3 sequence is 12 residues long. The germline gives CDR1 DFQATT, CDR2 SNEGSKA (reference sequence). This CDR3 is CSAVGLAETQYC. The CDR3 DNA reads as TGCAGTGCTGTGGGACTAGCGGAGACCCAGTACTGC.

In this sample, this clonotype turned up a few times. Relative to the germline gene, one junction end is altered; a read error may explain this. The V call is TRBV5-1, the J call TRBJ2-5; D is ambiguous. The CDR3 is 14 amino acids. The germline CDR1 and CDR2 sequences are SGHRS and YFSETQ. The CDR3: CASSSGRVQETQYF. The CDR3 nucleotides read TGTGCCAGCAGTTCCGGCCGGGTCCAAGAGACCCAGTACTTC.

This clonotype showed up just a few times. V usage is TRBV7-9 and J usage is TRBJ2-4; 7 positions match TRBD2. The J call is uncertain, as TRBJ2-7 better fits the DNA end. This CDR3 contains 15 residues. Germline V gene lookup returns CDR1 SEHNR and CDR2 FQNEAQ (reference sequence). The CDR3 region is CASSLGRERPNEQYF. In nucleotides, the CDR3 is TGTGCCAGCAGCTTAGGGCGGGAGCGCCCCAACGAGCAGTACTTC.

Only a few counts were recorded for this clonotype. This chain links TRBV12-3 or TRBV12-4 with TRBJ1-2, with 8 bases fitting TRBD1. CDR3 length: 13 residues. V gave up 4 bases and J gave up 7 bases; unmatched junction bases: 5. As DNA, the CDR3 is TGTGCCAGCAGTTCCGGGACAGGATTTGGCTACACCTTC. Encoded protein: CASSSGTGFGYTF.